This T cell receptor (beta chain) was recorded in a study of shared clonotypes between healthy human individuals. Across the whole study: Three CD4 naive, three CD4 memory, two CD8 naive and one CD8 memory plate were used per donor. Study-level findings and limits: Clonotype sharing levels among donors were expected to vary with sequencing depth.

Note on this clone: Its antigen is unknown.

CD45RO-negative cells were positively selected for CCR7, leaving out terminally differentiated effector memory CD45RA+ cells. In the source study's methods: Junction-only sequences without quality scores came from ImmunoSEQ, so filtering differed. TCRdb keeps only in-frame clones here, not all; method: immunoSEQ multiplex PCR. The DNA was the basis for D and trimming; V, J and clone size are from that table. The repertoire holds roughly 570,000 clones, with about 98% as singletons. The ends lost 2 bases at V and 2 bases at J; junction bases unmatched: 7. CDR1 and CDR2 from the germline V gene are SGHRS and YFSETQ. The CDR3 runs 15 residues.

This receptor was identified in a man between 25 and 39 years old in good health. The V gene is TRBV5-1, the J gene TRBJ2-7; 7 nucleotides line up with TRBD1. The sequenced sample consisted of naive CD8+ T cells sorted from blood. The CDR3 DNA sequence: TGCGCCAGCAGCTTCGAGACAGGGAACCCCTACGAGCAGTACTTC. Its translation: CASSFETGNPYEQYF. Supplemented by reference TRBV5-1 and TRBJ2-7, the full variable domain reads KAGVTQTPRYLIKTRGQQVTLSCSPISGHRSVSWYQQTPGQGLQFLFEYFSETQRNKGNFPGRFSGRQFSNSRSEMNVSTLELGDSALYLCASSFETGNPYEQYFGPGTRLTVT.